This T cell receptor beta chain is from a study of T cells in Graves' hyperthyroidism and ophthalmopathy. This clonotype was counted many times. Germline V CDR1 and CDR2: ENHRY, SYGVKD. V was pared by 0 bases and J by 2 bases, with 5 bases between. The CDR3 runs to 14 residues. RNA transcripts served as the template for amplifying TCR beta CDR3 regions. The HTBI primer set served for first-round RT-PCR of the TCR CDR3. In TCRdb, the multiplex PCR reads were re-called with MiXCR into one record per CDR3 protein. The top ten hold less than 9% of the sample, which has hundreds of thousands of distinct CDR3 sequences, 45% seen once.

V usage is TRBV10-3 and J usage is TRBJ1-5; D perhaps matches TRBD1 (5 bases). The sequence derives from an adult man with Graves' disease, either hyperthyroidism or ophthalmopathy (not recorded which). Sequencing input: peripheral blood or thyroid tissue (not recorded which). The CDR3 reads CAISESGRNQPQHF. For the CDR3, the DNA is TGTGCCATCAGTGAGTCGGGACGCAATCAGCCCCAGCATTTT.